The rows below give T cell receptor beta chains drawn from one sample of a study of blood T cell repertoires in COVID-19. The method was immunoSEQ multiplex PCR; TCRdb's version includes in-frame clones alone and lacks a portion of them. Of about 230,000 clones listed, around four fifths are singletons. Sequencing used peripheral blood. All receptors come from a woman in her 70s with active or convalescent COVID-19. The CDR3 runs from the conserved cysteine through the conserved F or W. A D gene is named only where the DNA matches it firmly. Clone size is stated in some rows and not others, as once, few, many or a class when expanded.

d_gene	abundance	v_gene	j_gene	CDR3aa	CDR3nt
.	.	TRBV23-1	TRBJ2-7	CASSQSGTLGLEQYF	TGCGCCAGCAGTCAATCGGGGACTCTTGGTTTGGAGCAGTACTTC
TRBD1	.	TRBV4-3	TRBJ2-7	CASSQYPGTGSHEQYF	TGCGCCAGCAGCCAATACCCCGGGACAGGGTCCCACGAGCAGTACTTC
TRBD1	.	TRBV19	TRBJ1-5	CASSIGQAFNQPQHF	TGTGCCAGTAGTATTGGACAGGCGTTCAATCAGCCCCAGCATTTT
.	few	TRBV18	TRBJ1-6	CASSPRGSSSYNSPLHF	TGTGCCAGCTCACCAAGAGGATCGAGCTCCTATAATTCACCCCTCCACTTT
.	.	TRBV19	TRBJ1-5	CASSYNTRSNQPQHF	TGTGCCAGTAGTTACAACACCCGTAGCAATCAGCCCCAGCATTTT
TRBD1	.	TRBV28	TRBJ2-2	CASSPRGQGRAGELFF	TGTGCCAGCAGTCCCCGGGGACAGGGGAGGGCCGGGGAGCTGTTTTTT
.	.	TRBV6-6	TRBJ2-1	CASSYPPSAGYNEQFF	TGTGCCAGCAGTTACCCGCCGTCAGCGGGCTACAATGAGCAGTTCTTC
.	.	TRBV9	TRBJ1-2	CASSVDGGGTYGYTF	TGTGCCAGCAGCGTAGATGGGGGCGGAACGTATGGCTACACCTTC
.	.	TRBV19	TRBJ1-1	CASSWTENTEAFF	TGTGCCAGTAGTTGGACAGAGAACACTGAAGCTTTCTTT
.	.	TRBV14	TRBJ1-1	CASSQDTASGWGSTEAFF	TGTGCCAGCAGCCAAGATACGGCGTCAGGGTGGGGTAGCACTGAAGCTTTCTTT
.	.	TRBV11-3	TRBJ1-2	CASSFGNYGYTF	TGTGCCAGCAGCTTCGGGAACTATGGCTACACCTTC
.	.	TRBV29-1	TRBJ1-4	CSVDSNEKLFF	TGCAGCGTTGACAGTAATGAAAAACTGTTTTTT
TRBD2	once	TRBV6-5	TRBJ2-5	CASSLGEGRTQYF	TGTGCCAGCAGCCTGGGGGAGGGGAGGACCCAGTACTTC
.	.	TRBV27	TRBJ1-2	CASSPGTRGATGYTF	TGTGCCAGCAGTCCAGGAACTCGGGGGGCGACTGGCTACACCTTC
TRBD1	.	TRBV6-2/TRBV6-3	TRBJ2-7	CASSYDDRGREQYF	TGTGCCAGCAGTTACGACGACAGGGGGCGCGAGCAGTACTTC
.	.	TRBV5-8	TRBJ1-1	CASPTPQGTNTEAFF	TGTGCCAGCCCCACCCCCCAGGGTACGAACACTGAAGCTTTCTTT
.	.	TRBV24-1	TRBJ2-7	CATSDLHGRAYEQYF	TGTGCCACCAGTGATTTGCACGGCAGGGCCTACGAGCAGTACTTC
.	few	TRBV7-9	TRBJ2-7	CASSLEGAYEQYF	TGTGCCAGCAGCTTAGAAGGGGCCTACGAGCAGTACTTC
.	.	TRBV30	TRBJ1-1	CAWGQGTTEAFF	TGTGCCTGGGGTCAGGGTACAACTGAAGCTTTCTTT
.	.	TRBV6-5	TRBJ1-4	CASSPQGAEKLFF	TGTGCCAGCAGTCCTCAGGGTGCGGAAAAACTGTTTTTT
.	.	TRBV4-2	TRBJ2-3	CASSQVGDYRESAADTQYF	TGTGCCAGCAGCCAAGTTGGGGATTATAGGGAGAGCGCCGCAGATACGCAGTATTTT
TRBD2	once	TRBV5-1	TRBJ2-2	CASSSGLAGTNGELFF	TGCGCCAGCAGCTCGGGACTAGCGGGGACTAACGGGGAGCTGTTTTTT
TRBD2	.	TRBV6-5	TRBJ2-1	CASILSGGAPNEQFF	TGTGCCAGCATCCTTAGCGGGGGGGCCCCCAATGAGCAGTTCTTC
.	.	TRBV7-2	TRBJ1-2	CASSPSNYGYTF	TGTGCCAGCAGCCCCAGTAACTATGGCTACACCTTC
.	few	TRBV7-2	TRBJ2-1	CASSRNRGGYNEQFF	TGTGCCAGCAGTCGTAACAGGGGGGGCTACAATGAGCAGTTCTTC
.	.	TRBV27	TRBJ2-1	CASSLTGYGEQFF	TGTGCCAGCAGTTTAACAGGGTACGGTGAGCAGTTCTTC
TRBD1	.	TRBV5-4	TRBJ2-3	CASSLGQGVTQYF	TGTGCCAGCAGCCTCGGACAGGGCGTTACGCAGTATTTT
.	few	TRBV29-1	TRBJ1-1	CSGGEEEAFF	TGCAGCGGAGGGGAGGAGGAAGCTTTCTTT
.	.	TRBV3-1/TRBV3-2	TRBJ1-5	CASSQLHLWGVQPQHF	TGTGCCAGCAGCCAACTACATCTGTGGGGCGTGCAGCCCCAGCATTTT
TRBD1	.	TRBV23-1	TRBJ2-5	CARDRGRRETQYF	TGCGCCAGGGACAGGGGGAGAAGGGAGACCCAGTACTTC
TRBD2	.	TRBV5-1	TRBJ2-3	CASRVAGADTQYF	TGCGCCAGCAGAGTGGCGGGGGCAGATACGCAGTATTTT
.	.	TRBV10-3	TRBJ1-3	CAISGSMGRGNTIYF	TGTGCCATCAGTGGTTCAATGGGGCGAGGAAACACCATATATTTT
TRBD1	.	TRBV7-2	TRBJ1-3	CASSFATGAGNTIYF	TGTGCCAGCAGCTTTGCGACAGGGGCTGGAAACACCATATATTTT
.	.	TRBV4-3	TRBJ2-1	CASSHPPGQSFSYNEQFF	TGCGCCAGCAGCCATCCCCCCGGACAGAGCTTCTCCTACAATGAGCAGTTCTTC
.	.	TRBV30	TRBJ1-5	CAWSVVAAEPQHF	TGTGCCTGGAGTGTAGTGGCTGCAGAGCCCCAGCATTTT
TRBD2	few	TRBV6-2/TRBV6-3	TRBJ2-7	CASSYSPLAVYEQYF	TGTGCCAGCAGTTACTCCCCGCTAGCGGTATACGAGCAGTACTTC
.	.	TRBV6-6	TRBJ1-3	CASRSPGSSGNTIYF	TGTGCCAGCAGGAGCCCGGGAAGCTCTGGAAACACCATATATTTT
TRBD2	.	TRBV19	TRBJ2-3	CASSLSRGYTDTQYF	TGTGCCAGTAGTCTTTCGCGGGGGTACACAGATACGCAGTATTTT
.	.	TRBV2	TRBJ2-5	CASRILVLGSQETQYF	TGTGCCAGCAGGATCCTGGTATTGGGCAGCCAAGAGACCCAGTACTTC
TRBD1	.	TRBV6-5	TRBJ2-7	CASKRAQGAYEQYF	TGTGCCAGCAAGAGGGCTCAGGGGGCCTACGAGCAGTACTTC
.	once	TRBV7-3	TRBJ2-1	CASSLSRGDEQFF	TGTGCCAGCAGCTTAAGCAGGGGCGATGAGCAGTTCTTC
TRBD1	.	TRBV3-1/TRBV3-2	TRBJ1-1	CASSPRQGEAFF	TGTGCCAGCAGCCCCAGACAGGGTGAAGCTTTCTTT
.	.	TRBV7-8	TRBJ1-2	CASSADRNYGYTF	TGTGCCAGCAGCGCAGACAGGAACTATGGCTACACCTTC
TRBD1	.	TRBV6-5	TRBJ1-6	CASSSREGAFSPLHF	TGTGCCAGCAGTTCCCGAGAGGGGGCTTTTTCACCCCTCCACTTT
.	.	TRBV18	TRBJ2-6	CASSPQGNSGANVLTF	TGTGCCAGCTCACCCCAGGGTAACTCTGGGGCCAACGTCCTGACTTTC
.	few	TRBV4-1	TRBJ1-2	CASSQDRAGAYGYTF	TGCGCCAGCAGCCAAGATAGGGCGGGGGCATATGGCTACACCTTC
.	.	TRBV11-1	TRBJ1-4	CASSSRVGATNEKLFF	TGTGCCAGCAGCTCCCGGGTCGGGGCAACTAATGAAAAACTGTTTTTT
.	once	TRBV5-4	TRBJ2-7	CASSLGPLTSYEQYF	TGTGCCAGCAGCTTGGGCCCACTTACCTCCTACGAGCAGTACTTC
TRBD2	.	TRBV3-1/TRBV3-2	TRBJ2-1	CASSDRPSGEQFF	TGTGCCAGCAGCGATAGGCCTAGCGGTGAGCAGTTCTTC
TRBD2	.	TRBV5-4	TRBJ2-1	CASSLGGGAYNEQFF	TGTGCCAGCAGCTTGGGGGGAGGGGCCTACAATGAGCAGTTCTTC
.	.	TRBV4-3	TRBJ1-6	CASPPPTRERRDSPLHF	TGCGCCAGCCCCCCCCCAACCCGGGAGCGGAGGGATTCACCCCTCCACTTT
.	.	TRBV3-1/TRBV3-2	TRBJ2-7	CASSPGGELAFYEQYF	TGTGCCAGCAGCCCCGGCGGGGAGTTGGCATTCTACGAGCAGTACTTC
.	.	TRBV27	TRBJ2-7	CASSLSGTRVMRREQYF	TGTGCCAGCAGTTTATCGGGGACACGAGTGATGCGGAGGGAGCAGTACTTC
TRBD1	once	TRBV7-9	TRBJ1-3	CASSSDRGRDTIYF	TGTGCCAGCAGCTCGGACAGGGGGCGGGACACCATATATTTT
.	.	TRBV12-5	TRBJ2-1	CASGLSSIHEQFF	TGTGCTAGTGGTTTGTCCAGTATCCATGAGCAGTTCTTC
.	few	TRBV7-9	TRBJ2-2	CASSRGGGVDTGELFF	TGTGCCAGCAGCAGAGGGGGAGGGGTGGACACCGGGGAGCTGTTTTTT
.	.	TRBV6-6	TRBJ1-2	CASSYGTPTYGYTF	TGTGCCAGCAGTTACGGGACACCAACCTATGGCTACACCTTC
.	.	TRBV5-1	TRBJ2-1	CASSGGSGTYNEQFF	TGCGCCAGCAGCGGGGGGAGCGGAACGTACAATGAGCAGTTCTTC
.	.	TRBV18	TRBJ1-4	CASGLGSDEKLFF	TGTGCCAGCGGGCTCGGATCGGATGAAAAACTGTTTTTT